A selection of T cell receptor beta chains follows, all from one sample in a study of PD-1 blockade in classical Hodgkin lymphoma. The data were produced by immunoSEQ multiplex PCR, yet TCRdb's version contains in-frame clones alone and is incomplete. The table includes around 60,000 clones, more than 80% detected once. The material sequenced was peripheral blood mononuclear cells (PBMCs), taken before the fourth cycle of nivolumab. These receptors came from a human donor with classical Hodgkin lymphoma. CDR3s include the opening cysteine and the closing phenylalanine or tryptophan. D genes are given only for firm matches. A clone size is listed for some rows: how often the clone was seen (once, few, many), or a class if it is expanded.

>once|NA|TRBJ2-1|TRBV5-1
CASSLAWGLSGNEQFF
TGCGCCAGCAGCTTGGCTTGGGGGTTATCGGGCAATGAGCAGTTCTTC
>NA|TRBD1|TRBJ2-7|TRBV28
CASSLPDREVGYEQYF
TGTGCCAGCAGTTTACCGGACAGGGAGGTAGGCTACGAGCAGTACTTC
>NA|TRBD1|TRBJ1-5|TRBV4-1
CASSQSRTGGSQPQHF
TGCGCCAGCAGCCAAAGCAGGACAGGGGGCAGTCAGCCCCAGCATTTT
>NA|TRBD1|TRBJ1-5|TRBV4-1
CASSQGTGDQPQHF
TGCGCCAGCAGCCAAGGGACAGGGGATCAGCCCCAGCATTTT
>few|NA|TRBJ1-4|TRBV28
CASSPTWTVAFEKLFF
TGTGCCAGCAGCCCAACTTGGACGGTAGCATTTGAGAAACTGTTTTTT
>NA|TRBD2|TRBJ2-7|TRBV10-3
CAIGRGEGAYEQYF
TGTGCCATCGGACGGGGGGAGGGAGCATACGAGCAGTACTTC
>NA|NA|TRBJ2-7|TRBV7-2
CASSLGGGPTYEQYF
TGTGCCAGCAGCTTAGGAGGGGGGCCCACCTACGAGCAGTACTTC
>NA|NA|TRBJ2-7|TRBV18
CASSPLPGYEQYF
TGTGCCAGCTCACCACTTCCGGGGTACGAGCAGTACTTC
>NA|NA|TRBJ2-1|TRBV15
CATSNHPHSYNEQFF
TGTGCCACCAGCAACCACCCGCACTCCTACAATGAGCAGTTCTTC
>NA|TRBD1|TRBJ1-1|TRBV5-5
CASRGQGGVTEAFF
TGTGCCAGCAGAGGACAGGGTGGGGTGACTGAAGCTTTCTTT
>NA|NA|TRBJ1-1|TRBV19
CASSISSGLNTEAFF
TGTGCCAGTAGTATATCTAGTGGGTTGAACACTGAAGCTTTCTTT
>NA|NA|TRBJ2-5|TRBV10-3
CAILWETQYF
TGTGCCATCTTATGGGAGACCCAGTACTTC
>NA|TRBD1|TRBJ2-1|TRBV19
CASGLRQGSSYNEQFF
TGTGCCAGTGGCCTAAGACAGGGCAGCTCCTACAATGAGCAGTTCTTC
>NA|TRBD1|TRBJ1-4|TRBV30
CAWSGQGEKLFF
TGTGCCTGGAGTGGACAGGGGGAAAAACTGTTTTTT
>NA|NA|TRBJ2-3|TRBV9
CASTPQDTQYF
TGTGCCAGCACCCCCCAGGATACGCAGTATTTT
>NA|TRBD2|TRBJ2-7|TRBV6-5
CASSILAGDYEQYF
TGTGCCAGCAGTATACTAGCGGGAGACTACGAGCAGTACTTC
>NA|NA|TRBJ2-1|TRBV11-2
CASSLGGGANEQFF
TGTGCCAGCAGCTTAGGTGGGGGGGCCAATGAGCAGTTCTTC
>NA|TRBD1|TRBJ2-7|TRBV2
CASSGQGYEQYF
TGTGCCAGCAGTGGACAGGGCTACGAGCAGTACTTC